This TCR beta chain was identified during a study of beta chain features in type 1 diabetes. Sort purity for all populations was recorded as exceeding 98%. The sequenced template was cDNA made from the entire isolated RNA. Repertoires were generated with immunoSEQ multiplex PCR, while TCRdb's copy carries only in-frame clones and drops some. The sample consists of about 290,000 clones, around 7.8% of them appearing once. Study-wide results and limits: No resolution was reached here on whether HLA type influences TCRB rearrangement. People with Type 1 diabetes carried modestly yet significantly shorter TCRB CDR3s in all four CD4+ subsets. The study found that naive, central memory and Treg TCRB repertoires appeared more similar in patients than in healthy donors.

About this clone: Its specificity is unknown.

The TCR originated in a woman aged 18-29 years in good health. The sample comprised central memory CD4+ T cells from blood.

The CDR3 loop is CASKSARRENTEAFF. CDR3 DNA sequence: TGTGCCAGCAAAAGTGCTCGACGGGAGAACACTGAAGCTTTCTTT. This sequence joins TRBV28 and TRBJ1-1; no clear D gene. The CDR3 is 15 amino acids. The germline gives CDR1 MDHEN, CDR2 SYDVKM. V was clipped by 7 bases and J by 1 base, with 16 bases between them.